This T cell receptor (beta chain) was recovered during a study of blood T cell repertoires in COVID-19. The CDR3 loop spans 14 amino acids. Per the germline V gene, CDR1 is WNHNN and CDR2 is SYGVQD (reference sequence). Trimming took 3 bases from V and 5 from J, leaving 13 bases between them. Authors' methods: Amplifying reference gene primers gave estimates of nucleated cell counts. The assay was immunoSEQ multiplex PCR, and TCRdb's table has in-frame clones only and misses some. Clone size and the V and J calls come from that table; the DNA yielded D and trimming. The data contain 110,000 to 150,000 clones, approximately 86% of them singletons. The sample holds one count of this clone.

The origin of this receptor is a man between 65 and 85 years old with acute or convalescent COVID-19. The material sequenced was peripheral blood. This chain connects TRBV10-1 to TRBJ2-5; D possibly corresponds to TRBD1 (6 bases). CDR3 DNA: TGCGCCAGCAGTGACGGTCAGGGGATCGAGACCCAGTACTTC. It encodes CASSDGQGIETQYF.